The clone carrying this TCR beta chain was picked up a small number of times. Its antigen remains unidentified. A TCRbeta library incorporating unique molecular identifiers was prepared. Via MiXCR, TCRdb re-called the PCR reads, giving one row per CDR3 protein. The sample holds 80,000 or so distinct CDR3 sequences; 11% to 15% are singletons and the top ten take 25% to 30%. The data are from a study of T-cell reconstitution after alpha-beta-depleted transplantation in children. Study-level findings and limits: Among T cells one year after transplant, newly produced cells accounted for most counts and diversity. Where some patients showed high TCRbeta diversity at day 60, it came from recipient T cells and thymic progenitors that had survived.

The V gene's germline CDR1 is DFQATT and CDR2 SNEGSKA (reference sequence). The CDR3 consists of 16 residues. The J segment lost 1 base and the V segment lost 3 bases, leaving 6 bases of the junction unmatched. The gene calls are TRBV20-1 and TRBJ2-3, with 11 bases aligning to TRBD2. The sample consisted of PBMCs, mostly from graft donor cells, taken 180 days after TCRalphabeta/CD19-depleted stem cell transplant. This clonotype originated in a male patient aged 2-10 years who had a stem cell transplant for acute lymphoblastic leukemia, so the T cells may come from the graft donor. The DNA of the CDR3 is TGCAGTGCTAGGGGACCGGGACTAGCGGGCACAGATACGCAGTATTTT. It yields the protein CSARGPGLAGTDTQYF.